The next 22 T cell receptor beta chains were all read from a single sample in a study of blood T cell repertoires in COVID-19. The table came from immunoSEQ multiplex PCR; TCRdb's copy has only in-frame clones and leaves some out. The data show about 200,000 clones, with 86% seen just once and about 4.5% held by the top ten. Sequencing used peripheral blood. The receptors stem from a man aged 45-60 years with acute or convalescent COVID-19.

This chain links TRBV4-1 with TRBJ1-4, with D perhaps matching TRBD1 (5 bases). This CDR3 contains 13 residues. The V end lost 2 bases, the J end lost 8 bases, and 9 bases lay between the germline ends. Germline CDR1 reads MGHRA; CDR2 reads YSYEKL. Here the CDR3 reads CASSQRGAEKLFF. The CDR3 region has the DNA TGCGCCAGCAGCCAACGCGGGGCCGAAAAACTGTTTTTT.

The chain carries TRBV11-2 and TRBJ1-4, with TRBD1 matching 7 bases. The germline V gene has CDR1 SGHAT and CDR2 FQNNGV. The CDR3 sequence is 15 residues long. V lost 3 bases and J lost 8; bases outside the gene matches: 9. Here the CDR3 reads CASSFNRGGNEKLFF. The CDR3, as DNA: TGTGCCAGCAGCTTTAACAGGGGAGGAAACGAAAAACTGTTTTTT.

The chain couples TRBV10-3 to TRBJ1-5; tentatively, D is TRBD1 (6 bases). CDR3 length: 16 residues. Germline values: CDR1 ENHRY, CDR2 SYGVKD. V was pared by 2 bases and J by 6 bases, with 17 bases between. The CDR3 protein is CAISERGGAQGQPQHF. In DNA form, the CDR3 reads TGTGCCATCAGTGAGAGGGGGGGGGCTCAGGGTCAGCCCCAGCATTTT.

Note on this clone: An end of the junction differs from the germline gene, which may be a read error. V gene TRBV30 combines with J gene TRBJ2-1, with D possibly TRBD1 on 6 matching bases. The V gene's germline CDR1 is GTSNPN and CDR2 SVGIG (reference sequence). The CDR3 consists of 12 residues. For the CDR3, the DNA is TGTGCCTGGACTTCAGGGGTACCAACTTCGATCTTC. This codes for CAWTSGVPTSIF. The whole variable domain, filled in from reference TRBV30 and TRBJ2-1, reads SQTIHQWPATLVQPVGSPLSLECTVEGTSNPNLYWYRQAAGRGLQLLFYSVGIGQISSEVPQNLSASRPQDRQFILSSKKLLLSDSGFYLCAWTSGVPTSIFGPGTRLTVL.

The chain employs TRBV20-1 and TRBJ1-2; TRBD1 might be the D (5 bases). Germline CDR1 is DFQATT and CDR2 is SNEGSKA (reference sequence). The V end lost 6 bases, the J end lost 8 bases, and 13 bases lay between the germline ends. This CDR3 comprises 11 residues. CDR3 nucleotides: TGCAGTGCACTTCGGGGGAGCGGCTACACCTTC. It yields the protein CSALRGSGYTF.

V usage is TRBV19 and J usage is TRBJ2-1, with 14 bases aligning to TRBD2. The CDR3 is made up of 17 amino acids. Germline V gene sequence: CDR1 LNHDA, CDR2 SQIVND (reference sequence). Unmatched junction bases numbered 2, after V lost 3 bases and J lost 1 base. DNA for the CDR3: TGTGCCAGTAGTATCGGGACTAGCGGGGGTTCCTACAATGAGCAGTTCTTC. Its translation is CASSIGTSGGSYNEQFF.

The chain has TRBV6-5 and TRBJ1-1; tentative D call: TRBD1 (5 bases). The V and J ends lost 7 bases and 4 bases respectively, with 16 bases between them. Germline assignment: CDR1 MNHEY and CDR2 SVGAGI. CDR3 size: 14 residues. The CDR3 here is CASNRDTGGTEAFF. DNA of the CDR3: TGTGCCAGCAATAGAGACACGGGGGGCACTGAAGCTTTCTTT.

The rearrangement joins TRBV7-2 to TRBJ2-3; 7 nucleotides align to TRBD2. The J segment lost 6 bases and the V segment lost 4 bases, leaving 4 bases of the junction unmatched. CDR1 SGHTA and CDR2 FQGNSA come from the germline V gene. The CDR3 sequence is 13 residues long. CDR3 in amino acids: CASSWGGKDTQYF. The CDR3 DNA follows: TGTGCCAGCAGCTGGGGGGGGAAGGATACGCAGTATTTT.

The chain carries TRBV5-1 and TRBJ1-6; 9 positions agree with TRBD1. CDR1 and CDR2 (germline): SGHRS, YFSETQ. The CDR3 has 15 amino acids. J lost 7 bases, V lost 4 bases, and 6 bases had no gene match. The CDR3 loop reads CASSPGQGANSPLHF. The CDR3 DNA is TGCGCCAGCAGCCCGGGACAGGGAGCCAATTCACCCCTCCACTTT.

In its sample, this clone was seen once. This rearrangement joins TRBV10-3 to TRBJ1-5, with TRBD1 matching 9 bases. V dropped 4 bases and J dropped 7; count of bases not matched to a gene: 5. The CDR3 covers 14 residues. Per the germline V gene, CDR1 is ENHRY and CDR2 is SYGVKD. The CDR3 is CAISADRGGQPQHF. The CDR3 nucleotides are TGTGCCATCAGTGCGGACAGGGGAGGGCAGCCCCAGCATTTT.

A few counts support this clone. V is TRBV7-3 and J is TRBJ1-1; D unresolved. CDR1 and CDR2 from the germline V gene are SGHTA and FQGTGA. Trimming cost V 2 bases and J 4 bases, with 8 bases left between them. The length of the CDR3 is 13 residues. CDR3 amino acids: CASSLLQFTEAFF. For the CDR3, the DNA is TGTGCCAGCAGCTTACTACAGTTCACTGAAGCTTTCTTT.

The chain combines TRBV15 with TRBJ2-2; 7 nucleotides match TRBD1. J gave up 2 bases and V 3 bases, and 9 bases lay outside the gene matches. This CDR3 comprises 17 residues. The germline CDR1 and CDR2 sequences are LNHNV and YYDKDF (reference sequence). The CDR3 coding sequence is TGTGCCACCAGCAGCGCCTGGGACAGTAGCAACACCGGGGAGCTGTTTTTT. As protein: CATSSAWDSSNTGELFF.

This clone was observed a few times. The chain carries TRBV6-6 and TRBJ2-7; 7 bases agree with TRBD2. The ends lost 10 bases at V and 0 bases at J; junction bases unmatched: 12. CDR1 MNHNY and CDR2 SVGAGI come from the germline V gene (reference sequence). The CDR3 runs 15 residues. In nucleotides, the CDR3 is TGTGCCACTCGTCGAAGCGGGGCAAGCTCCTACGAGCAGTACTTC. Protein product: CATRRSGASSYEQYF.

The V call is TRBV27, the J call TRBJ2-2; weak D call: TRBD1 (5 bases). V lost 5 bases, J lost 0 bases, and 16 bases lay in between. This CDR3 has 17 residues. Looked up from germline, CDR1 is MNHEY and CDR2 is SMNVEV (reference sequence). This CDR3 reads CASSTVQGYSNTGELFF. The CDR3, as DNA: TGTGCCAGCAGTACAGTGCAGGGCTACTCGAACACCGGGGAGCTGTTTTTT.

DNA for the CDR3: TGCGCCAGCAGCTTGGCACGGCGGGAGTACAATTCACCCCTCCACTTT. It encodes CASSLARREYNSPLHF. The chain has TRBV5-1 and TRBJ1-6, with D unclear. This CDR3 is 16 amino acids long. V shed 0 bases and J shed 7 bases, with 14 bases lying between them. The germline gives CDR1 SGHRS, CDR2 YFSETQ.

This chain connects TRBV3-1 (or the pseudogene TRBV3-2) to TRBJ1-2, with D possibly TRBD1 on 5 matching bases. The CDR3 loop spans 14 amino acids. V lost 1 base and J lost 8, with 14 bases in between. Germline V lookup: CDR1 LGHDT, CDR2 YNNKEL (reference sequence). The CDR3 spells CASSQGGAARGYTF. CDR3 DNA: TGTGCCAGCAGCCAAGGCGGGGCGGCGCGGGGCTACACCTTC.

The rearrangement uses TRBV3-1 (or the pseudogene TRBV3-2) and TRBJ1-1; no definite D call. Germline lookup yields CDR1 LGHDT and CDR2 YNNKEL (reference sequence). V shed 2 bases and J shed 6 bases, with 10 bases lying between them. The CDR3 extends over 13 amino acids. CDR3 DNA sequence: TGTGCCAGCAGCCAACACGGCGACTCTGAAGCTTTCTTT. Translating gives CASSQHGDSEAFF.

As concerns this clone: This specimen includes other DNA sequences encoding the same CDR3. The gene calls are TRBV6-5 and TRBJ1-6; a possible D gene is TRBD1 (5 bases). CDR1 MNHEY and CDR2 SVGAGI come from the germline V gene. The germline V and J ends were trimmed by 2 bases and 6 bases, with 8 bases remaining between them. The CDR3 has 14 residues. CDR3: CASSYRGPNSPLHF. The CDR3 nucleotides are TGTGCCAGCAGTTACAGGGGCCCTAATTCACCCCTCCACTTT.

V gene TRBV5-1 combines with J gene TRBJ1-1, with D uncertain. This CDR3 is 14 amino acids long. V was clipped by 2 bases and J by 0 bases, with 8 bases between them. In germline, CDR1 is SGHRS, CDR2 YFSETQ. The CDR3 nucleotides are TGCGCCAGCAGCTTACAGCCTATGAACACTGAAGCTTTCTTT. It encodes CASSLQPMNTEAFF.

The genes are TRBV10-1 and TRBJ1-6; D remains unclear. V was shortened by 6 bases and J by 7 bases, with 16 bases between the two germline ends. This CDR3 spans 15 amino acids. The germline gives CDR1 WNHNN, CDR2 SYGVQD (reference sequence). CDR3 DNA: TGCGCCAGCAGCCCTGATGCGGTTGGGAATTCACCCCTCCACTTT. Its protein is CASSPDAVGNSPLHF.

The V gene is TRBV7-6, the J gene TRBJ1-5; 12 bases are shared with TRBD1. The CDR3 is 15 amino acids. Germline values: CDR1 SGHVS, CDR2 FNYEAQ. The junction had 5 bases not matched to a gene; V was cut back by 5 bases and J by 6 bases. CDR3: CASSVGDRGLQPQHF. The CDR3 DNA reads TGTGCCAGCAGCGTTGGGGACAGGGGGCTTCAGCCCCAGCATTTT.

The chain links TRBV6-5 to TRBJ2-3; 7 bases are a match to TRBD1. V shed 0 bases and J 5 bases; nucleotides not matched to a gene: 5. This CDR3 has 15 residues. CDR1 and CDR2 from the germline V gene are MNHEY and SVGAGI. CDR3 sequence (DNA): TGTGCCAGCAGTTACTCCGCCAACAGGGGAGATACGCAGTATTTT. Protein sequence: CASSYSANRGDTQYF.